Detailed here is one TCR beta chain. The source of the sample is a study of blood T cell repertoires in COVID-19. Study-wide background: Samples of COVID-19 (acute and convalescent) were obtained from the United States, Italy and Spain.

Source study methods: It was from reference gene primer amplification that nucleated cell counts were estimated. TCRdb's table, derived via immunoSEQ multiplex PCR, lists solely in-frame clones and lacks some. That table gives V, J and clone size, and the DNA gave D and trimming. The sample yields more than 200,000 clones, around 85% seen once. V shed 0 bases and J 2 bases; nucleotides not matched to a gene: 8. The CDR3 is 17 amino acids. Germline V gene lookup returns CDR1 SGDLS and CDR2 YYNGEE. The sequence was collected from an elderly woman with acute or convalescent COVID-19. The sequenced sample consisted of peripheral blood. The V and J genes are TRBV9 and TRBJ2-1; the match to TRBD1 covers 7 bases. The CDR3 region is CASSVDYADRTYNEQFF. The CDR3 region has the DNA TGTGCCAGCAGCGTAGACTACGCGGACAGGACCTACAATGAGCAGTTCTTC.